The 20 T cell receptor beta chains below were found in one sample sequenced in a study of T cell responses to AZD1222 COVID-19 vaccine. TCRdb keeps only in-frame clones here, not all; method: immunoSEQ multiplex PCR. The sample has some 150,000 clones, approximately 85% seen once. This material consisted of peripheral blood, taken 28 days after the second dose of the MenACWY control vaccine. Receptors originate from an adult who received the MenACWY meningococcal vaccine as a control.

This clone was observed a single time. This chain links TRBV2 with TRBJ1-5; D perhaps matches TRBD1 (6 bases). V was clipped by 2 bases and J by 0 bases, with 17 bases between them. Per germline, CDR1 SNHLY and CDR2 FYNNEI. CDR3 length: 18 residues. CDR3 DNA: TGTGCCAGCAGTGAATTTTCAGCAGGGGCCTATAGCAATCAGCCCCAGCATTTT. Protein: CASSEFSAGAYSNQPQHF.

The rearrangement joins TRBV16 to TRBJ1-6, with 8 bases identical to TRBD1. This CDR3 spans 19 amino acids. Germline CDR1 and CDR2: KGHSY and FQNENV. Losses at the gene ends were 1 base for V and 0 bases for J; bases not matched to a gene: 8. The CDR3 protein is CASSQFGQGILSYNSPLHF. CDR3 bases: TGTGCCAGCAGCCAATTCGGACAGGGAATCCTCTCCTATAATTCACCCCTCCACTTT. Full variable domain (missing parts from reference TRBV16 and TRBJ1-6): GEEVAQTPKHLVRGEGQKAKLYCAPIKGHSYVFWYQQVLKNEFKFLISFQNENVFDETGMPKERFSAKCLPNSPCSLEIQATKLEDSAVYFCASSQFGQGILSYNSPLHFGNGTRLTVT.

The chain employs TRBV20-1 and TRBJ1-2, with D hard to call. Deletions cut 3 bases from V and 6 bases from J, with 8 bases between. Germline-derived CDR1 and CDR2 are DFQATT and SNEGSKA (reference sequence). The CDR3 has 11 amino acids. As DNA, the CDR3 is TGCAGTGCTAGGTCGGTGCATGGCTACACCTTC. Translating gives CSARSVHGYTF.

The CDR3 is CASSLARLAGNNEQFF. The CDR3 DNA reads as TGTGCCAGCAGCTTAGCGCGGCTAGCGGGGAACAATGAGCAGTTCTTC. The V and J genes are TRBV7-9 and TRBJ2-1; 9 bases are shared with TRBD2. Losses at the gene ends were 0 bases for V and 5 bases for J; bases not matched to a gene: 5. CDR1 and CDR2 (germline): SEHNR, FQNEAQ (reference sequence). CDR3 size: 16 residues. Together with reference TRBV7-9 and TRBJ2-1, the CDR3 gives the full variable domain: DTGVSQNPRHKITKRGQNVTFRCDPISEHNRLYWYRQTLGQGPEFLTYFQNEAQLEKSRLLSDRFSAERPKGSFSTLEIQRTEQGDSAMYLCASSLARLAGNNEQFFGPGTRLTVL.

CDR3: CASSHSPPGGYTDTQYF. The CDR3, as DNA: TGTGCCAGCAGCCATAGCCCCCCGGGAGGGTACACAGATACGCAGTATTTT. The chain uses TRBV7-9 and TRBJ2-3, with 8 bases matching TRBD2. Germline V gene data show CDR1 as SEHNR and CDR2 as FQNEAQ (reference sequence). The CDR3 length is 17 residues. V shed 5 bases and J 2 bases; nucleotides not matched to a gene: 12.

The chain is built from TRBV6-2 or TRBV6-3 and TRBJ1-5; D call uncertain. The V end was cut by 6 bases, the J end by 0 bases, with 18 bases between. CDR1 is MNHEY and CDR2 is SVGEGT in the germline V gene. The CDR3 extends over 17 amino acids. CDR3 sequence reads: CASSLARFADSNQPQHF. The CDR3 bases are TGTGCCAGCAGCCTAGCCCGCTTTGCAGATAGCAATCAGCCCCAGCATTTT.

The V gene is TRBV28, the J gene TRBJ2-7; no reliable D call. The CDR3 covers 15 residues. V was trimmed by 6 bases and J by 0 bases, leaving 15 bases between them. Per the germline V gene, CDR1 is MDHEN and CDR2 is SYDVKM. The CDR3 DNA sequence: TGTGCCAGCAGCTCGACCGGAAGGAGCTCCTACGAGCAGTACGTC. It yields the protein CASSSTGRSSYEQYV.

The gene calls are TRBV11-2 and TRBJ2-3; 7 nucleotides align to TRBD2. Germline loops: CDR1 SGHAT, CDR2 FQNNGV. CDR3 length: 15 amino acids. Trimming cost V 5 bases and J 5 bases; bases outside gene matches: 10. DNA of the CDR3: TGTGCCAGCAGCCCCCGGCTTGGGGGGGGAGATACGCAGTATTTT. The encoded protein is CASSPRLGGGDTQYF.

This chain joins TRBV7-2 and TRBJ2-2; perhaps TRBD2 as D (7 bases). The germline CDR1 and CDR2 sequences are SGHTA and FQGNSA. This CDR3 region has 16 residues. V lost 4 bases to trimming and J lost 3 bases, with 15 bases between them. CDR3 residues: CASSSPRGRYTGELFF. CDR3 sequence (DNA): TGTGCCAGCAGCTCGCCGCGGGGGCGGTACACCGGGGAGCTGTTTTTT.

For the CDR3, the DNA is TGTGCCAGCAACCTACTAGCGGGGGGCTCCTACAATGAGCAGTTCTTC. This gives the protein CASNLLAGGSYNEQFF. This chain uses TRBV27 with TRBJ2-1, with TRBD2 matching 12 bases. The CDR3 is 16 residues long. The germline V gene has CDR1 MNHEY and CDR2 SMNVEV (reference sequence). The ends lost 7 bases at V and 0 bases at J; junction bases unmatched: 4.

The V gene is TRBV11-3, the J gene TRBJ1-3, with D maybe TRBD1 (6 bases). Germline loops: CDR1 SGHNT, CDR2 YENEEA. The germline V and J ends were trimmed by 1 base and 1 base, with 11 bases remaining between them. CDR3 size: 16 residues. CDR3 region: CASSLVTGRSGNTIYF. For the CDR3, the DNA is TGTGCCAGCAGCTTAGTGACAGGCCGATCTGGAAACACCATATATTTT.

This clone came up once. This chain joins TRBV5-1 and TRBJ1-2; 8 bases fit TRBD1. Germline V gives CDR1 SGHRS, CDR2 YFSETQ. CDR3 size: 16 residues. J was trimmed by 8 bases and V by 3 bases; bases with no gene match: 15. CDR3 residues: CASSSPSSRGLEGYTF. DNA of the CDR3: TGCGCCAGCAGCTCCCCCAGCAGCAGGGGGCTTGAAGGCTACACCTTC. Using reference TRBV5-1 and TRBJ1-2 for the parts outside the CDR3, the full variable domain is KAGVTQTPRYLIKTRGQQVTLSCSPISGHRSVSWYQQTPGQGLQFLFEYFSETQRNKGNFPGRFSGRQFSNSRSEMNVSTLELGDSALYLCASSSPSSRGLEGYTFGSGTRLTVV.

The gene calls are TRBV10-3 and TRBJ2-1; no reliable D call. Trimming left V 5 bases short and J 7 bases short, with 9 bases between. This CDR3 has 12 amino acids. Germline V gives CDR1 ENHRY, CDR2 SYGVKD. The CDR3 sequence: CAISTGQNEQFF. In DNA form, the CDR3 reads TGTGCCATCAGTACCGGTCAGAATGAGCAGTTCTTC.

The rearrangement links TRBV7-9 to TRBJ1-4, with D hard to call. The CDR3 spans 15 residues. The V gene's germline CDR1 is SEHNR and CDR2 FQNEAQ (reference sequence). V was clipped by 2 bases and J by 8 bases, with 15 bases between them. This CDR3 is CASSLKSKDGEKLFF. In nucleotides, the CDR3 is TGTGCCAGCAGCTTAAAATCGAAGGATGGGGAAAAACTGTTTTTT.

V usage is TRBV19 and J usage is TRBJ1-3; D uncertain. Trimming pared 0 bases from V and 4 bases from J, leaving 13 bases between. CDR1 is LNHDA, CDR2 SQIVND, per germline (reference sequence). CDR3 size: 16 residues. CDR3 DNA: TGTGCCAGTAGTATAGATCGGGTGGCTGTGGGAAACACCATATATTTT. It codes for CASSIDRVAVGNTIYF. The full variable domain, with the rest looked up from reference TRBV19 and TRBJ1-3, is DGGITQSPKYLFRKEGQNVTLSCEQNLNHDAMYWYRQDPGQGLRLIYYSQIVNDFQKGDIAEGYSVSREKKESFPLTVTSAQKNPTAFYLCASSIDRVAVGNTIYFGEGSWLTVV.

The rearrangement links TRBV3-1 (or the pseudogene TRBV3-2) to TRBJ1-5; no clear D. CDR3 length: 13 residues. Germline V gives CDR1 LGHDT, CDR2 YNNKEL (reference sequence). V was shortened by 0 bases and J by 5 bases, with 5 bases between the two germline ends. CDR3 loop: CASSQDLHQPQHF. CDR3 nucleotides: TGTGCCAGCAGCCAAGATCTACATCAGCCCCAGCATTTT.

The chain employs TRBV28 and TRBJ1-2, with TRBD1 matching 9 bases. Germline V gene data show CDR1 as MDHEN and CDR2 as SYDVKM. CDR3 length equals 15 residues. Trimming at V came to 6 bases and at J to 4 bases, leaving 9 bases not matched to a gene. DNA of the CDR3: TGTGCCAGCAGCGCATCGGGACAGGGACCCTATGGCTACACCTTC. It encodes CASSASGQGPYGYTF.

The chain joins TRBV6-2 or TRBV6-3 to TRBJ2-7, with D unresolved. CDR1 is MNHEY, CDR2 SVGEGT, per germline. Trimming stripped 2 bases from V and 4 bases from J, with 9 bases between. CDR3 size: 13 residues. The CDR3 loop is CASSYRVGYEQYF. The DNA for the CDR3 is TGTGCCAGCAGTTACAGGGTGGGATACGAGCAGTACTTC.

The genes are TRBV19 and TRBJ1-3; D gene ambiguous. This CDR3 comprises 15 residues. Trimming removed 7 bases at V and 0 bases at J, with 13 bases between. From germline, CDR1 is LNHDA and CDR2 SQIVND (reference sequence). CDR3: CASTDWSGSGNTIYF. CDR3 nucleotides: TGTGCCAGTACCGATTGGTCAGGCTCTGGAAACACCATATATTTT.

The chain employs TRBV7-9 and TRBJ1-4; 10 positions match TRBD1. The length of the CDR3 is 17 residues. Germline CDR1 reads SEHNR; CDR2 reads FQNEAQ (reference sequence). The V and J ends lost 5 bases and 8 bases, in that order; junction bases with no gene match: 14. CDR3 amino acids: CASSPTSSGTGDEKLFF. CDR3 DNA: TGTGCCAGCAGCCCCACAAGCTCCGGGACAGGGGACGAAAAACTGTTTTTT. Full variable domain (outside the CDR3, taken from reference TRBV7-9 and TRBJ1-4): DTGVSQNPRHKITKRGQNVTFRCDPISEHNRLYWYRQTLGQGPEFLTYFQNEAQLEKSRLLSDRFSAERPKGSFSTLEIQRTEQGDSAMYLCASSPTSSGTGDEKLFFGSGTQLSVL.